This T cell receptor beta chain was recovered during a study of blood T cell repertoires in COVID-19 (dated by TCRdb to about 2020). In terms of the full investigation: Samples from collaborators originated in the United States, Italy and Spain and spanned both the acute and convalescent phases of COVID-19. A freely available public database, intended as a resource for researchers studying the immune response to SARS-CoV-2, is where the repertoires were released. The prospective study material was composed of cDNA or gDNA derived from T cells, B-cell-depleted T cells, or PBMCs. HLA class I and class II types, where available, came from metadata supplied by the sample provider rather than from assay-based typing. The sample metadata nearly always contained a de-identified subject ID, COVID-19 status, age in years and sex. The dataset comprised deeply sampled blood TCRbeta repertoires from subjects exposed to, actively infected with, or recovered from COVID-19. Samples came from the ongoing ImmuneRACE study (first 160 participants) plus 1,254 subjects from 6 global collaborators.

Study-wide conclusions, independent of this receptor: How much clinical and demographic metadata was included differed by source and by participant, and the metadata was provided uncurated.

A note on this clone: There is no known antigen for this receptor. No qualities accompany the bases; no much larger clone lies one base away.

One collaborating source in Seattle enrolled patients during active infection and followed them longitudinally through the course of disease. Whole blood was collected in K2EDTA tubes by collaborating institutions according to the institutions' own protocols. Collaborator samples were shipped for TCRbeta analysis as frozen whole blood, isolated PBMCs, or DNA extracted from either sample type. The immunoSEQ Assay, a bias-controlled multiplex PCR, was used to amplify TCRbeta CDR3 regions from genomic DNA. Turning to the authors' computational methods: The number of nucleated cells in each sample was estimated from the amplification of reference gene primers within the assay. To quantify the absolute abundance of each unique TCRbeta CDR3 rearrangement, sequence reads were collapsed and filtered. Productive Simpson clonality was computed per sample as the square root of Simpson's diversity index over productive rearrangements. TCRdb obtained this table from immuneACCESS and retained in-frame rearrangements with V and J assigned. These tables miss some clones; where compared with another copy, unresolved V genes account for less than half of the shortfall, and the remainder is unexplained. That table supplies the V and J calls and clone size; D and trimming were determined from the DNA. Here the sample has 200,000 to 250,000 clones; 83% occur a single time. Jointly, the top ten make up 0.95% to 1.5% of the sample.

As encoded in the germline V gene, CDR1 is SGHDN while CDR2 is FVKESK. V sheds 5 bases and J sheds 2 bases, leaving 19 bases between their ends. From its cysteine to its phenylalanine, the CDR3 spans 16 amino acids. Only the CDR3 DNA is retained, 48 bases long and in frame from the first base. Sequencing was performed on peripheral blood. The TCR sequence derives from a woman aged 25 to 39 with COVID-19, enrolled during active disease. The receptor chain draws on TRBV14 and TRBJ2-7; possibly the D gene is TRBD2, per 6 matching bases. The nucleotide sequence reads TGTGCCAGCAGCGGTGGTGGAGGGCGAGAGGCCTACGAGCAGTACTTC. It encodes CASSGGGGREAYEQYF. Reference TRBV14 and TRBJ2-7 genes cover what lies past the CDR3, so the full variable domain is EAGVTQFPSHSVIEKGQTVTLRCDPISGHDNLYWYRRVMGKEIKFLLHFVKESKQDESGMPNNRFLAERTGGTYSTLKVQPAELEDSGVYFCASSGGGGREAYEQYFGPGTRLTVT.